The 6 T cell receptor beta chains listed next were all sequenced from one sample in a study of cytomegalovirus exposure and HLA in healthy donors. The primer mix had 60 Vbeta and 13 Jbeta primers. The table came from immunoSEQ multiplex PCR; TCRdb's copy has only in-frame clones and leaves some out. The sample yields 130,000 to 150,000 clones, around four fifths seen once. The sequencing sample was made of PBMCs. These receptors were obtained from a male donor in good health and CMV-seronegative.

This rearrangement joins TRBV4-1 to TRBJ2-1, with D maybe TRBD1 (6 bases). The V end was cut by 2 bases, the J end by 2 bases, with 16 bases between. Germline lookup yields CDR1 MGHRA and CDR2 YSYEKL. The CDR3 loop spans 17 amino acids. CDR3 in DNA: TGCGCCAGCAGCCAATTTCCCGAGGGGGTAGCCTACAATGAGCAGTTCTTC. Its protein product is CASSQFPEGVAYNEQFF.

V gene TRBV7-3 combines with J gene TRBJ2-1; TRBD1 aligns across 7 bases. The V and J ends lost 5 bases and 4 bases, in that order; junction bases with no gene match: 8. CDR3 length equals 15 residues. In germline, CDR1 is SGHTA, CDR2 FQGTGA. The CDR3 bases are TGTGCCAGCAGCCTTGAGGGACAGAGATACAATGAGCAGTTCTTC. The encoded protein is CASSLEGQRYNEQFF.

This sequence joins TRBV19 and TRBJ1-2; D unclear. Germline V gives CDR1 LNHDA, CDR2 SQIVND (reference sequence). V lost 1 base and J lost 4, with 10 bases in between. The CDR3 loop spans 14 amino acids. The CDR3 region is CASSIGSPIYGYTF. CDR3 sequence (DNA): TGTGCCAGTAGTATAGGAAGCCCTATCTATGGCTACACCTTC. The whole variable domain, filled in from reference TRBV19 and TRBJ1-2, reads DGGITQSPKYLFRKEGQNVTLSCEQNLNHDAMYWYRQDPGQGLRLIYYSQIVNDFQKGDIAEGYSVSREKKESFPLTVTSAQKNPTAFYLCASSIGSPIYGYTFGSGTRLTVV.

V and J are TRBV19 and TRBJ2-1; 9 positions match TRBD2. Unmatched junction bases numbered 5, after V lost 3 bases and J lost 2 bases. The germline CDR1 and CDR2 sequences are LNHDA and SQIVND (reference sequence). This CDR3 is built from 16 residues. CDR3: CASSMRASGTYNEQFF. DNA for the CDR3: TGTGCCAGTAGTATGCGGGCTAGCGGGACCTACAATGAGCAGTTCTTC.

The chain is built from TRBV10-3 and TRBJ1-1, with 8 bases aligning to TRBD1. V lost 0 bases to trimming and J lost 3 bases; unmatched junction nucleotides: 3. Germline CDR1 is ENHRY and CDR2 is SYGVKD. There are 15 residues in the CDR3. CDR3 region: CAISESDRGYTEAFF. The CDR3 coding sequence is TGTGCCATCAGTGAGTCTGACAGGGGTTACACTGAAGCTTTCTTT.

The rearrangement uses TRBV4-3 and TRBJ2-3; TRBD2 matches 12 bases. The CDR3 is 17 amino acids. J lost 4 bases, V lost 3 bases, and 8 bases had no gene match. CDR1 and CDR2 from the germline V gene are LGHNA and YSLEER. CDR3 sequence reads: CASSHLPSGRDADTQYF. The CDR3 DNA follows: TGCGCCAGCAGCCACCTTCCTAGCGGGAGGGACGCAGATACGCAGTATTTT.